The rows below give T cell receptor beta chains drawn from one sample of a study of CD8+ T cells in alopecia areata. Profiled with immunoSEQ multiplex PCR; TCRdb holds only in-frame clones, not every one. The sample consists of tens of thousands of clones, more than 65% of them appearing once. The sequences come from CD8+ T cells sorted from blood, collected at roughly week 45, from a patient treated with tofacitinib. Receptors originate from a human donor with alopecia areata. Each CDR3 is given with its conserved first and last residue. Fields, in order: clone size, V gene, J gene, D gene, CDR3 protein, CDR3 DNA. A D gene is named only where the DNA matches it firmly. Rows give clone size only sometimes, using once, few, many, or a class for an expanded clone.

-	TRBV4-1	TRBJ2-7	-	CASSQDPGPYEQYF	TGCGCCAGCAGCCAAGATCCAGGACCCTACGAGCAGTACTTC
few	TRBV29-1	TRBJ2-1	TRBD2	CSVSGLADANEQFF	TGCAGCGTATCGGGACTAGCAGATGCCAATGAGCAGTTCTTC
-	TRBV6-5	TRBJ1-5	-	CASSTDGNQPQHF	TGTGCCAGCAGTACAGACGGGAATCAGCCCCAGCATTTT
few	TRBV7-9	TRBJ2-1	TRBD2	CASSSGLAGDGEQFF	TGTGCCAGCAGCTCGGGACTAGCGGGGGACGGTGAGCAGTTCTTC
once	TRBV9	TRBJ1-1	-	CASSGGSTEAFF	TGTGCCAGCAGCGGAGGGTCCACTGAAGCTTTCTTT
few	TRBV5-6	TRBJ2-1	TRBD1	CASSLPQQGPYNEQFF	TGTGCCAGCAGCCTACCGCAACAGGGGCCTTACAATGAGCAGTTCTTC
-	TRBV25-1	TRBJ1-1	-	CASSTAFNTEAFF	TGTGCCAGCAGTACGGCTTTTAACACTGAAGCTTTCTTT
-	TRBV6-1	TRBJ2-7	-	CASSEVLGQGGDEQYF	TGTGCCAGCAGTGAAGTCTTAGGCCAGGGCGGCGACGAGCAGTACTTC
-	TRBV6-1	TRBJ2-7	TRBD1	CASSEGDSSYEQYF	TGTGCCAGCAGTGAAGGGGACAGCTCCTACGAGCAGTACTTC
-	TRBV7-2	TRBJ2-7	-	CASSLDGGSSYEQYF	TGTGCCAGCAGCTTAGATGGGGGTAGTTCCTACGAGCAGTACTTC
few	TRBV9	TRBJ1-1	TRBD1	CASSEGGQMNTEAFF	TGTGCCAGCAGCGAGGGGGGACAGATGAACACTGAAGCTTTCTTT
-	TRBV27	TRBJ1-5	-	CASSSRLLGGNQPQHF	TGTGCCAGCAGTTCCCGGTTGTTGGGGGGAAATCAGCCCCAGCATTTT
-	TRBV7-2	TRBJ2-4	-	CASSLGGLNIQYF	TGTGCCAGCAGCCTGGGGGGCTTGAACATTCAGTACTTC
-	TRBV13	TRBJ2-7	-	CASSSQRDKQYF	TGTGCCAGCAGCAGCCAGAGGGACAAGCAGTACTTC
-	TRBV7-2	TRBJ1-2	-	CASSVTASLGIGYTF	TGTGCCAGCAGCGTGACAGCCTCCTTAGGGATTGGCTACACCTTC
-	TRBV29-1	TRBJ2-7	-	CSVQGYSSYEQYF	TGCAGCGTCCAGGGTTATTCATCCTACGAGCAGTACTTC
-	TRBV9	TRBJ2-2	-	CASSVGTGELFF	TGTGCCAGCAGCGTAGGTACCGGGGAGCTGTTTTTT
once	TRBV7-9	TRBJ2-7	TRBD1	CASSLDGTGEYTYEQYF	TGTGCCAGCAGCTTAGATGGGACAGGGGAATACACCTACGAGCAGTACTTC
few	TRBV7-9	TRBJ2-1	-	CASSLGDNEQFF	TGTGCCAGCAGCTTAGGTGACAATGAGCAGTTCTTC
-	TRBV2	TRBJ1-1	-	CASSEIGGSEAFF	TGTGCCAGCAGTGAAATCGGGGGTTCTGAAGCTTTCTTT
once	TRBV15	TRBJ1-5	-	CATSNLNQPQHF	TGTGCCACCAGCAACCTCAATCAGCCCCAGCATTTT
-	TRBV7-3	TRBJ2-7	-	CASSPSSYEQYF	TGTGCCAGCAGCCCGAGCTCCTACGAGCAGTACTTC
-	TRBV29-1	TRBJ2-5	TRBD2	CSVETGRGDETQYF	TGCAGCGTTGAAACGGGGCGGGGGGATGAGACCCAGTACTTC
-	TRBV29-1	TRBJ2-1	-	CSSLLREQFF	TGCAGCTCTCTCCTACGTGAGCAGTTCTTC
-	TRBV6-6	TRBJ1-5	-	CASSYLNQPQHF	TGTGCCAGCAGTTACCTCAATCAGCCCCAGCATTTT
few	TRBV29-1	TRBJ2-1	-	CSVPGQEQFF	TGCAGCGTTCCGGGCCAGGAGCAGTTCTTC
few	TRBV10-3	TRBJ2-6	TRBD1	CAISDGQGVTGANVLTF	TGTGCCATCAGTGATGGACAGGGGGTCACTGGGGCCAACGTCCTGACTTTC
few	TRBV19	TRBJ1-2	-	CASRESVWGYTF	TGTGCCAGCCGGGAGTCCGTCTGGGGCTACACCTTC
-	TRBV29-1	TRBJ1-2	TRBD1	CSIIPGTGVYGYTF	TGCAGCATTATTCCCGGGACAGGGGTGTATGGCTACACCTTC
-	TRBV5-6	TRBJ2-2	-	CASSLSWGTGELFF	TGTGCCAGCAGCTTGTCTTGGGGCACCGGGGAGCTGTTTTTT
-	TRBV6-1	TRBJ2-1	-	CASSESGRGTFWGNEQFF	TGTGCCAGCAGTGAGTCGGGTCGGGGGACGTTCTGGGGCAATGAGCAGTTCTTC
-	TRBV6-4	TRBJ1-1	-	CASSEGGNTEAFF	TGTGCCAGCAGCGAGGGTGGGAACACTGAAGCTTTCTTT
-	TRBV5-6	TRBJ2-7	-	CASSFGTGLDEQYF	TGTGCCAGCAGCTTCGGGACAGGACTAGACGAGCAGTACTTC
-	TRBV19	TRBJ2-7	-	CASSTDSLGSYEQYF	TGTGCCAGTAGCACGGACAGTCTTGGCTCCTACGAGCAGTACTTC
-	TRBV7-6	TRBJ2-3	-	CASSSGHGRASTDTQYF	TGTGCCAGCAGCTCCGGTCACGGGCGTGCTAGCACAGATACGCAGTATTTT
-	TRBV15	TRBJ1-4	TRBD1	CATSRDRGQGNEKLFF	TGTGCCACCAGCAGAGACCGAGGACAGGGGAATGAAAAACTGTTTTTT
-	TRBV4-1	TRBJ2-7	-	CASSQGLGDEQYF	TGCGCCAGCAGCCAAGGGTTAGGGGACGAGCAGTACTTC
once	TRBV29-1	TRBJ2-5	TRBD2	CSVEDGTIYERYF	TGCAGCGTTGAAGACGGGACTATCTACGAGCGGTACTTC
-	TRBV2	TRBJ1-1	-	CASTDGGPGPEAFF	TGTGCCAGCACTGACGGGGGACCAGGACCTGAAGCTTTCTTT
-	TRBV30	TRBJ1-1	-	CAWSVGTEAFF	TGTGCCTGGAGTGTAGGAACTGAAGCTTTCTTT
-	TRBV7-9	TRBJ2-5	TRBD2	CASSSRGLAGDIQETQYF	TGTGCCAGCAGCTCCAGGGGACTAGCGGGGGACATACAGGAGACCCAGTACTTC
-	TRBV29-1	TRBJ1-4	-	CTILRGRDEKLFF	TGCACCATTTTGAGGGGAAGGGATGAAAAACTGTTTTTT
-	TRBV30	TRBJ1-5	-	CAWSETRRQPQHF	TGTGCCTGGAGTGAAACAAGGCGTCAGCCCCAGCATTTT
-	TRBV5-6	TRBJ2-1	-	CASSLTSNEQFF	TGTGCCAGCAGCTTAACAAGTAATGAGCAGTTCTTC
-	TRBV15	TRBJ1-1	TRBD1	CATSLGTGKKKAFF	TGTGCCACCAGCCTCGGGACAGGGAAGAAAAAAGCTTTCTTT
once	TRBV2	TRBJ1-5	-	CASSEGEGYSNQPQHF	TGTGCCAGCAGTGAGGGAGAGGGCTATAGCAATCAGCCCCAGCATTTT
-	TRBV6-5	TRBJ1-1	-	CASSQTGTRTEAFF	TGTGCCAGCAGTCAAACCGGGACACGGACTGAAGCTTTCTTT
-	TRBV29-1	TRBJ2-7	-	CSVELIEQYF	TGCAGCGTTGAACTAATCGAGCAGTACTTC
-	TRBV2	TRBJ2-3	-	CASREAWTDTQYF	TGTGCCAGCAGGGAAGCGTGGACAGATACGCAGTATTTT
-	TRBV6-1	TRBJ1-1	-	CASSSIDRRTEAFF	TGTGCCAGCAGTTCCATTGACAGGAGGACTGAAGCTTTCTTT
once	TRBV30	TRBJ2-1	-	CAWSLGSNEQFF	TGTGCCTGGAGTCTGGGCAGTAATGAGCAGTTCTTC
once	TRBV7-3	TRBJ2-4	-	CARTSTSQGTKNIQYF	TGTGCCCGAACTTCCACCAGCCAGGGTACCAAAAACATTCAGTACTTC
few	TRBV27	TRBJ1-5	-	CASSPVLSQPQHF	TGTGCCAGCAGCCCCGTCCTGAGCCAGCCCCAGCATTTT
-	TRBV2	TRBJ2-3	TRBD2	CASERTSGGAVIDTQYF	TGTGCCAGCGAGAGGACTAGCGGGGGGGCGGTAATAGATACGCAGTATTTT
-	TRBV4-3	TRBJ2-1	TRBD1	CASSLGTGQYNEQFF	TGCGCCAGCAGCCTCGGGACAGGGCAATACAATGAGCAGTTCTTC
-	TRBV5-1	TRBJ1-1	TRBD1	CASSVRQGDTEAFF	TGCGCCAGCAGCGTTCGACAGGGTGACACTGAAGCTTTCTTT
-	TRBV30	TRBJ2-3	-	CAWSQEASTDTQYF	TGTGCCTGGAGTCAAGAAGCTAGCACAGATACGCAGTATTTT
-	TRBV7-2	TRBJ2-3	-	CAAGILPTDTQYF	TGTGCCGCAGGGATCCTCCCCACAGATACGCAGTATTTT
-	TRBV4-3	TRBJ2-7	-	CASSQDWTPSYEQYF	TGCGCCAGCAGCCAAGATTGGACACCCTCCTACGAGCAGTACTTC